The entry below gives a single T cell receptor beta chain sequence along with its context. Original data processing: Quantification of nucleated cells was approximated via reference gene primer amplification. Sequenced by immunoSEQ multiplex PCR; TCRdb stores in-frame clones only, minus some. That table supplies the V and J calls and clone size; D and trimming were determined from the DNA. Among 250,000 to 300,000 clones, roughly 87% were seen once, and the ten largest hold 2.2%. The data were obtained in a study of blood T cell repertoires in COVID-19. Study as a whole: Samples came from the United States, Italy and Spain, spanning acute and convalescent COVID-19. PBMCs, B-cell-depleted T cells, or T cells provided the cDNA or gDNA that made up the material.

Trimming stripped 4 bases from V and 2 bases from J, with 12 bases between. Germline V gene lookup returns CDR1 SEHNR and CDR2 FQNEAQ (reference sequence). The CDR3 contains 14 residues. Sequencing input: peripheral blood. This clonotype originated in a woman between 50 and 59 years old who had recovered from COVID-19. The chain joins TRBV7-9 to TRBJ2-7; D is possibly TRBD2 (6 bases). The CDR3, as DNA: TGTGCCAGCAGCTCCCCGGGACTCCCCTACGAGCAGTACTTC. This sequence encodes CASSSPGLPYEQYF.